The clone carrying this T cell receptor beta chain has a handful of counts. These data belong to a study of graft-versus-host responses after intestinal transplantation. Sequenced by immunoSEQ multiplex PCR; TCRdb stores in-frame clones only, minus some. This sample has more than 13,000 clones, with roughly a third found just once. Researchers placed roughly 200,000 CFSE-labeled responder cells in culture with roughly 200,000 irradiated, violet-dye-labeled stimulator cells. V lost 2 bases and J 2 bases, leaving 10 bases between the germline ends. This CDR3 has 15 residues. Germline V CDR1 and CDR2: MNHEY, SVGAGI.

This TCR was sampled from a human patient who received an intestinal transplant. Sequenced here: alloreactive CD8+ T cells from a mixed lymphocyte reaction culture, sampled before intestinal transplant. The subset is: CFSE-low proliferating T cells sorted from approximately 6-day pre-transplant mixed lymphocyte reaction (GvH or HvG direction). The J gene is TRBJ1-5, the V gene TRBV6-5; a possible D gene is TRBD1 (5 bases). In nucleotides, the CDR3 is TGTGCCAGCAGTTACATAGGGGCGGGCAATCAGCCCCAGCATTTT. Residues: CASSYIGAGNQPQHF.